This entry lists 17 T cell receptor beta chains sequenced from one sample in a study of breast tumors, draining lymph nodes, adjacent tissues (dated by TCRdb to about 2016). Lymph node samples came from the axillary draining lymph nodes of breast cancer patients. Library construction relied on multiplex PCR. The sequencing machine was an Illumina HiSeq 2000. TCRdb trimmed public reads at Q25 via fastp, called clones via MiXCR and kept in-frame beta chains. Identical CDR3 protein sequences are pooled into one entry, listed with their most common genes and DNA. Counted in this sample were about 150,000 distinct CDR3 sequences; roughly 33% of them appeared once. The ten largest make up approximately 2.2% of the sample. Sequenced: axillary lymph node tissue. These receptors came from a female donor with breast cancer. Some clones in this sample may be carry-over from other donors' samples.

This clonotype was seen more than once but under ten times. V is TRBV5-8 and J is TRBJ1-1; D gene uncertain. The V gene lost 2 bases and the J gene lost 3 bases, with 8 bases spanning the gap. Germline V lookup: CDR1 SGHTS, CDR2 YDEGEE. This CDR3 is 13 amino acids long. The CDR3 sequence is CASSFGSYTEAFF. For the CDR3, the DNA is TGTGCCAGCAGCTTCGGTTCGTACACTGAAGCTTTCTTT.

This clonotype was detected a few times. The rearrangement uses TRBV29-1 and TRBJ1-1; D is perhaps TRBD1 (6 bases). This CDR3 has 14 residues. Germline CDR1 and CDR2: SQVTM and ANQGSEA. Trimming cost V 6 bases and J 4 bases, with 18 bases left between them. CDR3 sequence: CSVGPKGGFTEAFF. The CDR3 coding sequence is TGCAGCGTCGGACCCAAGGGGGGATTCACTGAAGCTTTCTTT.

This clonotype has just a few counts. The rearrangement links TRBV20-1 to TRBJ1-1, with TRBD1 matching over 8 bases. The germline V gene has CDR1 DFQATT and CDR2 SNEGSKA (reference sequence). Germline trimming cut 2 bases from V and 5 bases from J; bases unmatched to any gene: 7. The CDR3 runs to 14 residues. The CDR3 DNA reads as TGCAGTGCTAGAACCAGGGGGCGGAGGACTGAAGCTTTCTTT. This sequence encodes CSARTRGRRTEAFF.

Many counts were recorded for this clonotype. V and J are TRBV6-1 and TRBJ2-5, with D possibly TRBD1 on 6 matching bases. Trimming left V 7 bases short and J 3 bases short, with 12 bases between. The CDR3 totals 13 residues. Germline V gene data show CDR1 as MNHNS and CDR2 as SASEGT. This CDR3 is CASILGDKETQYF. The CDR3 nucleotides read TGTGCCAGCATCTTAGGGGACAAAGAGACCCAGTACTTC.

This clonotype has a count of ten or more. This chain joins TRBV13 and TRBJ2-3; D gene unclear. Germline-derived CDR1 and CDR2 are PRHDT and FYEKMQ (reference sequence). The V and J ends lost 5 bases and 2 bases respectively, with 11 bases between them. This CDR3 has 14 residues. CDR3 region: CASSPRDFTDTQYF. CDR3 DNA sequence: TGTGCCAGCAGCCCCCGCGACTTCACAGATACGCAGTATTTT. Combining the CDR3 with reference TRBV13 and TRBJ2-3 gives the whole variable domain AAGVIQSPRHLIKEKRETATLKCYPIPRHDTVYWYQQGPGQDPQFLISFYEKMQSDKGSIPDRFSAQQFSDYHSELNMSSLELGDSALYFCASSPRDFTDTQYFGPGTRLTVL.

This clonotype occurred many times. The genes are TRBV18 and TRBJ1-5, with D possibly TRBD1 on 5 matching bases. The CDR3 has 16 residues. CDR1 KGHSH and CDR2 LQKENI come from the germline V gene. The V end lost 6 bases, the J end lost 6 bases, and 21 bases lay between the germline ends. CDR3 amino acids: CASSLEGQGGGQPQHF. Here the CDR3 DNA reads TGTGCCAGCTCTCTGGAGGGCCAGGGAGGTGGTCAGCCCCAGCATTTT.

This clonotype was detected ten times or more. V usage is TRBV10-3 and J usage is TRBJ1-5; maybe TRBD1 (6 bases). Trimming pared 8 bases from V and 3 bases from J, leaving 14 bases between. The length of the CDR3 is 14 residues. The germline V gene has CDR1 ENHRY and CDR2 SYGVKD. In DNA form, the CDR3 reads TGTGCCATCTCCCCGGACAGCAACAATCAGCCCCAGCATTTT. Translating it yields CAISPDSNNQPQHF.

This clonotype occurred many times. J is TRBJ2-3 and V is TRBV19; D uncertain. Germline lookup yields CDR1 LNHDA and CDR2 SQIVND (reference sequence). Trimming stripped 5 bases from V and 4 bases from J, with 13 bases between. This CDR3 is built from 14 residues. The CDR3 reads CASSLASGSDTQYF. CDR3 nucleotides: TGTGCCAGTAGTCTGGCGAGTGGATCAGATACGCAGTATTTT.

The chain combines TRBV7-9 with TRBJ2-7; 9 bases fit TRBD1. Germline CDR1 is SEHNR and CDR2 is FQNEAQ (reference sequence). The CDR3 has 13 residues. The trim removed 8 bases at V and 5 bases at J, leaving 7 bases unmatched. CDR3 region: CASGRGQGHEQYV. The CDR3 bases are TGTGCCAGCGGTCGGGGACAGGGACACGAGCAGTACGTC.

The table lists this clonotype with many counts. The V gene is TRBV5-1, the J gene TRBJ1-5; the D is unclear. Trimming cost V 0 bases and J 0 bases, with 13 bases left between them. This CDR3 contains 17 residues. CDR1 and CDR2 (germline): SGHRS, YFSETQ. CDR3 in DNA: TGCGCCAGCAGCTTGGATTTCAGCCTCTATAGCAATCAGCCCCAGCATTTT. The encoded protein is CASSLDFSLYSNQPQHF.

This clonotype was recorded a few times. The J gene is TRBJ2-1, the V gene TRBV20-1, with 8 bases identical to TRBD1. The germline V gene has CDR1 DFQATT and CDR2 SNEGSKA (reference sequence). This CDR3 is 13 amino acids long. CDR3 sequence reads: CSSRQGALDEQFF. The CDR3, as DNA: TGCAGCTCCCGCCAGGGGGCGCTCGATGAGCAGTTCTTC.

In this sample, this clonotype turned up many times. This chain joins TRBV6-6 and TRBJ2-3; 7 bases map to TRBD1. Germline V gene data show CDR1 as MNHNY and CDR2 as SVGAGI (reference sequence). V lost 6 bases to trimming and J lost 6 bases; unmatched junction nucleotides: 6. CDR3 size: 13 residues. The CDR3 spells CASRPPGQDTQYF. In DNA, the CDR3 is TGTGCCAGCAGACCACCGGGACAGGATACGCAGTATTTT.

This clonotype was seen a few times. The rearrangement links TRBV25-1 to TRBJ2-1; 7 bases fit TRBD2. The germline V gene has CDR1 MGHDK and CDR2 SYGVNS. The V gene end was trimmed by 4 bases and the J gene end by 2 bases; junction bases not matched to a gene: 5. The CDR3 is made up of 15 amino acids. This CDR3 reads CASSARGSTYNEQFF. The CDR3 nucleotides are TGTGCCAGCAGTGCGCGGGGGTCAACCTACAATGAGCAGTTCTTC.

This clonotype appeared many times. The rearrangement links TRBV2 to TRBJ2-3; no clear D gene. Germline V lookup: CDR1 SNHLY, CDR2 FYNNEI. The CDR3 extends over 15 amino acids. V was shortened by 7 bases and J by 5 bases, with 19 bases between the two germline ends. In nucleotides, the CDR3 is TGTGCCAGCATCCCTCGGGCGGTTTTAGGAGATACGCAGTATTTT. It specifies CASIPRAVLGDTQYF.

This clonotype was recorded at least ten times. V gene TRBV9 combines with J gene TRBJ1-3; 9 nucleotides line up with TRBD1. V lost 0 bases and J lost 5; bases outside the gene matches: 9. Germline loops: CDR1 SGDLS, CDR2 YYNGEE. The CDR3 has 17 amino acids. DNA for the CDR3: TGTGCCAGCAGCGTAGGGAACCGACAGGGGGGAAGAAACACCATATATTTT. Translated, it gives CASSVGNRQGGRNTIYF.

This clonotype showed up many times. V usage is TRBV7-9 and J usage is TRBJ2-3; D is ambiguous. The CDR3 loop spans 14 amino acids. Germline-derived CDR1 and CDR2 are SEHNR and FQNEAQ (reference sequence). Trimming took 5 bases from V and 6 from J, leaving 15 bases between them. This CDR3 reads CASSDDAMGDTQYF. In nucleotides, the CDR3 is TGTGCCAGCAGCGACGACGCCATGGGGGATACGCAGTATTTT.

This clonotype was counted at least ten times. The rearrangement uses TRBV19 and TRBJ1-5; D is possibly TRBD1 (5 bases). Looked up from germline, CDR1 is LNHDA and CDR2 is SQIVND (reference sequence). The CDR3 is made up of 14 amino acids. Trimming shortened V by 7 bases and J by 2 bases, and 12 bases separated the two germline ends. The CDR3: CASTWQGGNQPQHF. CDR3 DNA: TGTGCCAGTACTTGGCAGGGCGGCAATCAGCCCCAGCATTTT.